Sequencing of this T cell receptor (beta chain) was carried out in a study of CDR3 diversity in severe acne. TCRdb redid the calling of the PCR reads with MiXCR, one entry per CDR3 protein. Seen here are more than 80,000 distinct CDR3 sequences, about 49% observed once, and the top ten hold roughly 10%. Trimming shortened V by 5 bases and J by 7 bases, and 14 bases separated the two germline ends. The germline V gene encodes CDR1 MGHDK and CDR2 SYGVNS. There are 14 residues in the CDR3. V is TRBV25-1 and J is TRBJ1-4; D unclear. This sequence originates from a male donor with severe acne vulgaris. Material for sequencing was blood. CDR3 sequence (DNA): TGTGCCAGCAGTCCCCAAGAGGCCGGTGAAAAACTGTTTTTT. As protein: CASSPQEAGEKLFF.